This T cell receptor beta chain was captured in a study of CD8+CD57+ T cells in acquired aplastic anemia. Across the whole study: On average, sorted CD4+ and CD8+ cells gave roughly 3 ug of DNA.

Notes on this clonotype: The antigen is unknown.

The use of genomic DNA as template underpinned the TCR beta VDJ and CDR3 profiling. TCRdb used MiXCR to reprocess the reads, holding one entry per CDR3 protein. The profile covers 170,000 or so distinct CDR3 sequences, with around 48% appearing a single time and more than 30% taken by the ten largest. Germline V lookup: CDR1 MNHEY, CDR2 SVGEGT. The CDR3 sequence is 12 residues long. Trimming took 6 bases from V and 3 from J, leaving 9 bases between them. Sequencing was done on patients that had shown CD8+CD57+ cell expansion by flow cytometry. Everyone among the patients had severe acquired aplastic anemia. General study results and limits: Patients and controls had in common 25 to 30 CD8+ CDR3 sequences. Researchers reported that CD8+ Simpson's diversity was not significantly different in patients versus controls.

The sequencing sample was made of sorted CD4+, CD8+, or CD8+CD57+ T cells (not recorded which) from PBMCs. This clonotype originated in a human donor with aplastic anemia. V usage is TRBV6-2 or TRBV6-3 and J usage is TRBJ2-7; a weak D match, TRBD2 (5 bases). In DNA, the CDR3 is TGTGCCAGCAGCCCACTAGACTACGAGCAGTACTTC. Its protein is CASSPLDYEQYF.